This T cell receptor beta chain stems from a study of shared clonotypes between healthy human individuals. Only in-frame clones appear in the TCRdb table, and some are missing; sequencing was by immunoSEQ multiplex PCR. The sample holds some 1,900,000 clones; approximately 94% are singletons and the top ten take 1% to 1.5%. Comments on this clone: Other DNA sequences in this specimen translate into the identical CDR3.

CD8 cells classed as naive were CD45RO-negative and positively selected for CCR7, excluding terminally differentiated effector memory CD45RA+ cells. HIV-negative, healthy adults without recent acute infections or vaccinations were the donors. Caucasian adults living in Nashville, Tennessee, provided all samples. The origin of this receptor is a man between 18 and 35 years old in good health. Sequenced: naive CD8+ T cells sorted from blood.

The CDR3 coding sequence is TGTGCCAGCAGCTCCGGACTAGCCGTATACGAGCAGTACTTC. Protein product: CASSSGLAVYEQYF. The chain joins TRBV7-2 to TRBJ2-7, with 8 bases lining up with TRBD2. Germline V gene sequence: CDR1 SGHTA, CDR2 FQGNSA. V was pared by 4 bases and J by 4 bases, with 6 bases of the junction left unmatched. The length of the CDR3 is 14 residues.